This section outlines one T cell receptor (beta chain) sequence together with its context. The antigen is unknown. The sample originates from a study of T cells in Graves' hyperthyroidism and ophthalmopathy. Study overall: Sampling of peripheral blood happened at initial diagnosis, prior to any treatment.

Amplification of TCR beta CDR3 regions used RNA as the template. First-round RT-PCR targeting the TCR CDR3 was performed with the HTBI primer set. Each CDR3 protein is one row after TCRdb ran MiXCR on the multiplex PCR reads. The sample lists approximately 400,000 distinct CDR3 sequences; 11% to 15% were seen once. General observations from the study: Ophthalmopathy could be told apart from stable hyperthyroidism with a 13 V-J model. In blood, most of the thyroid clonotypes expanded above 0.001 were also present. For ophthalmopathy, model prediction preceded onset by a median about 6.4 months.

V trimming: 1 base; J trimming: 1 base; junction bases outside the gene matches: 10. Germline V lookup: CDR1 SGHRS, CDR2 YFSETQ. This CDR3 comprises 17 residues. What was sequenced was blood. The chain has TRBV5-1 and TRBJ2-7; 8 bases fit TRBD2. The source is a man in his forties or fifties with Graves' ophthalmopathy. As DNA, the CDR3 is TGCGCCAGCAGCTTGAAAGCAACTAGCGGATTATCCTACGAGCAGTACTTC. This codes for CASSLKATSGLSYEQYF.